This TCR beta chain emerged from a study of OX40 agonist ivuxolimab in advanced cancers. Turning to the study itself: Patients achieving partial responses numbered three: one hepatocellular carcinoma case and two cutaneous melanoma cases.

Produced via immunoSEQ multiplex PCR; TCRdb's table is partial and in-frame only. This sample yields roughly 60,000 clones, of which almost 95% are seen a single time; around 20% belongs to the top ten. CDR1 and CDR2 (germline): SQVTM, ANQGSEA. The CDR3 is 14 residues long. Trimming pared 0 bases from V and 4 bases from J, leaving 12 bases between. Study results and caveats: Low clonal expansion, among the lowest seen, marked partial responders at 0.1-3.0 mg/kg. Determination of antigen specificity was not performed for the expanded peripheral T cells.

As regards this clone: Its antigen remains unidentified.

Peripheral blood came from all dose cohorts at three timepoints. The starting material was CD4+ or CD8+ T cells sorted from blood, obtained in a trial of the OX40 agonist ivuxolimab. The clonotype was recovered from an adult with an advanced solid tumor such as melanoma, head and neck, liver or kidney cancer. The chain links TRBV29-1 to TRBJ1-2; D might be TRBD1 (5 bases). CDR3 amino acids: CSVEDRAGFYGYTF. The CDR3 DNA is TGCAGCGTTGAAGATAGGGCAGGGTTCTATGGCTACACCTTC. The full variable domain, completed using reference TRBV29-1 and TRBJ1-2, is SAVISQKPSRDICQRGTSLTIQCQVDSQVTMMFWYRQQPGQSLTLIATANQGSEATYESGFVIDKFPISRPNLTFSTLTVSNMSPEDSSIYLCSVEDRAGFYGYTFGSGTRLTVV.